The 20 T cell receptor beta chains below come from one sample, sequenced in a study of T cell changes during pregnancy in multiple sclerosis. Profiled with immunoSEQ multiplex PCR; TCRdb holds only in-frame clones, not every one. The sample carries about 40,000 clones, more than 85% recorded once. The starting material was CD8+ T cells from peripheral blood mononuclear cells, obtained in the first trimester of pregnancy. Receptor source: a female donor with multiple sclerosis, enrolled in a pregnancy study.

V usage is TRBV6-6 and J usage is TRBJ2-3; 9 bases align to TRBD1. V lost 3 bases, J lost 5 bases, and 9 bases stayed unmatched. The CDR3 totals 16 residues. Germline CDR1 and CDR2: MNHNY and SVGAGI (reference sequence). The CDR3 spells CASSYSGTGWEDTQYF. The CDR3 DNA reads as TGTGCCAGCAGTTATTCCGGGACAGGGTGGGAAGATACGCAGTATTTT.

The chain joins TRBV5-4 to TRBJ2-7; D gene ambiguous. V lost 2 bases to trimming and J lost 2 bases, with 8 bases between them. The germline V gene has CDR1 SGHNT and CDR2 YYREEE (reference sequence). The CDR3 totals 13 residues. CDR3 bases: TGTGCCAGCAGCTTCACCGAGACCTACGAGCAGTACTTC. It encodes CASSFTETYEQYF.

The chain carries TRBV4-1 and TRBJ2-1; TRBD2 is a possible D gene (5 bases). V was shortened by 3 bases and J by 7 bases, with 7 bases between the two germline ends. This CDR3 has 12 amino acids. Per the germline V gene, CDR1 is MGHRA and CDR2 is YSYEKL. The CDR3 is CASSHRGNEQFF. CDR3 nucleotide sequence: TGCGCCAGCAGCCACCGGGGAAATGAGCAGTTCTTC.

The CDR3, as DNA: TGTGCCAGCAGCTCCCAGGGGTACGGAAACACCATATATTTT. Its protein product is CASSSQGYGNTIYF. The gene calls are TRBV5-6 and TRBJ1-3, with D possibly being TRBD1 (6 bases). V dropped 3 bases and J dropped 4 bases, with 11 bases sitting between them. The CDR3 spans 14 residues. Germline loops: CDR1 SGHDT, CDR2 YYEEEE.

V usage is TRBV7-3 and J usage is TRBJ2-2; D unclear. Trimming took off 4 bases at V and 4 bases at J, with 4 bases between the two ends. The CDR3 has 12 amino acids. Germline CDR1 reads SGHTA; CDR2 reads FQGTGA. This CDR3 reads CASSSITGELFF. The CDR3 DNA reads TGTGCCAGCAGCTCCATCACCGGGGAGCTGTTTTTT.

CDR3 amino acids: CASSAPLQGAGGTDTQYF. CDR3 nucleotides: TGTGCCAGCAGCGCTCCCCTACAAGGAGCGGGGGGCACAGATACGCAGTATTTT. This sequence joins TRBV9 and TRBJ2-3, with 8 bases aligning to TRBD2. The V segment lost 3 bases and the J segment 1 base; nucleotides outside the gene matches: 13. The germline V gene has CDR1 SGDLS and CDR2 YYNGEE. This CDR3 has 18 amino acids.

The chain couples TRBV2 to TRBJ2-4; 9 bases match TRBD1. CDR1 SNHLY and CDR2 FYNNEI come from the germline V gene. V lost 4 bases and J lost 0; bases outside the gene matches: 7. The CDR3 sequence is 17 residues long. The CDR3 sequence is CASSGPGTGSAKNIQYF. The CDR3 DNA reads TGTGCCAGCAGTGGCCCCGGGACAGGGTCAGCCAAAAACATTCAGTACTTC.

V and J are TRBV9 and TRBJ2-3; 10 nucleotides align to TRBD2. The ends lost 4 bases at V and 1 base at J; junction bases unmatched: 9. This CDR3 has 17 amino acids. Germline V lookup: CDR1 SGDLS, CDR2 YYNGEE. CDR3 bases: TGTGCCAGCAGCTTCCCTTTAGCGGGGGGAGGCACAGATACGCAGTATTTT. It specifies CASSFPLAGGGTDTQYF.

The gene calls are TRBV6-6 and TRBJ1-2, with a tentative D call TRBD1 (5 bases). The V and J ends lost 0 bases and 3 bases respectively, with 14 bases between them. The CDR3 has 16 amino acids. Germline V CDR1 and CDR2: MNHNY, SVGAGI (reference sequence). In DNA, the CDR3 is TGTGCCAGCAGTTACTCGAAAGACAGCTCGGACTATGGCTACACCTTC. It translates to CASSYSKDSSDYGYTF.

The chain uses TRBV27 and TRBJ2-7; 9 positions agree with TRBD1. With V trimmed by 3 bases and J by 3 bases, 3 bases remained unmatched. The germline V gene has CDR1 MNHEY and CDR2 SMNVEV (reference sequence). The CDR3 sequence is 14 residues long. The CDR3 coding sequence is TGTGCCAGCAGTTTCGAGACAGGGGGCTACGAGCAGTACTTC. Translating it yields CASSFETGGYEQYF.

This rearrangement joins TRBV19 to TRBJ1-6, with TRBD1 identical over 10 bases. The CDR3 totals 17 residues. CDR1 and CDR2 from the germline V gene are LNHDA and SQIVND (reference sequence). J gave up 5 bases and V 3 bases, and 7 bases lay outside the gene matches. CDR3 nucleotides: TGTGCCAGTAGTATGGACGGGACAGGGGAACATAATTCACCCCTCCACTTT. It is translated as CASSMDGTGEHNSPLHF.

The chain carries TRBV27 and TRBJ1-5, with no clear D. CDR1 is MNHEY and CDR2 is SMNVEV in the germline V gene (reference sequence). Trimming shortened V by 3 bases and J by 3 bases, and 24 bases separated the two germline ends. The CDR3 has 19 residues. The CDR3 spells CASSFSSNSVSNYNQPQHF. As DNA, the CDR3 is TGTGCCAGCAGTTTCTCTTCCAATTCCGTCTCCAACTACAATCAGCCCCAGCATTTT.

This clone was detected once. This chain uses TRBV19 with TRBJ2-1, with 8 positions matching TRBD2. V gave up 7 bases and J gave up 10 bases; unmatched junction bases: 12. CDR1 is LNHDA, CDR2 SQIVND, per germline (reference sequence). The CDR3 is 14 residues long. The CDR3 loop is CASTQRGNLLEQFF. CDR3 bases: TGTGCCAGTACCCAGCGGGGGAATCTGTTAGAGCAGTTCTTC.

CDR3 nucleotides: TGTGCCAGCAGCTTAGGGGGGGGAGTCTACGAGCAGTACTTC. Its protein product is CASSLGGGVYEQYF. The chain links TRBV7-6 to TRBJ2-7; TRBD2 matches 7 bases. V lost 1 base, J lost 3 bases, and 3 bases stayed unmatched. Germline CDR1 and CDR2: SGHVS and FNYEAQ. The CDR3 has 14 amino acids.

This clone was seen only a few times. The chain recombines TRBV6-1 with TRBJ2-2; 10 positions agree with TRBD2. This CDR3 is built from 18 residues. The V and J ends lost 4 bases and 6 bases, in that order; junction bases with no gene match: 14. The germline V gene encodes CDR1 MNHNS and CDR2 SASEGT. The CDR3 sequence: CASSGVPGTSEISGELFF. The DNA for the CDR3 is TGTGCCAGCAGTGGAGTTCCCGGGACTAGCGAAATCTCCGGGGAGCTGTTTTTT.

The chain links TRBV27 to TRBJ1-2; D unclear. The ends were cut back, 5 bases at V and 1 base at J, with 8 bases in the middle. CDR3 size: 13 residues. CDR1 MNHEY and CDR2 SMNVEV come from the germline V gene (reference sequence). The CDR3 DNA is TGTGCCAGCAGTGAACAATATAACTATGGCTACACCTTC. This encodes CASSEQYNYGYTF.

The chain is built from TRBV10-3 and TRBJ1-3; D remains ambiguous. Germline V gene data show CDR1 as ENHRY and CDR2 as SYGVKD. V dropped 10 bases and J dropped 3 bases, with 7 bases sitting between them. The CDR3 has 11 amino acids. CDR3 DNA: TGTGCCACCTTATTTGGAAACACCATATATTTT. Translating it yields CATLFGNTIYF.

Written as DNA, the CDR3 is TGTGCCAGCAGGGCCGGAACAGGGGAGGACCTAAGCACAGATACGCAGTATTTT. Protein product: CASRAGTGEDLSTDTQYF. The chain is built from TRBV5-4 and TRBJ2-3; tentatively, D is TRBD1 (7 bases). Trimming stripped 5 bases from V and 0 bases from J, with 22 bases between. The germline gives CDR1 SGHNT, CDR2 YYREEE (reference sequence). This CDR3 contains 18 residues.

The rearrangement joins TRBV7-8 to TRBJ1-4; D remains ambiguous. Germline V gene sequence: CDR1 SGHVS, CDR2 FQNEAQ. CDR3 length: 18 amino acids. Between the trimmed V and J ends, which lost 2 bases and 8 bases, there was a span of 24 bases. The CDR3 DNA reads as TGTGCCAGCAGCTTAAGCCCCGGGAATTTCCTCCTTGGGGAAAAACTGTTTTTT. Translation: CASSLSPGNFLLGEKLFF.

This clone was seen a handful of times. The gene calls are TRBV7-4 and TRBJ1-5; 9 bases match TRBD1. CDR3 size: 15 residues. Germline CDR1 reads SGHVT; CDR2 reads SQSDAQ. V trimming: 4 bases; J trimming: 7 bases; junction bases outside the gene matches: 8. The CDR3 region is CASSSSTGGRQPQHF. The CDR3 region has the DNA TGTGCCAGCAGCTCCTCGACAGGGGGGCGCCAGCCCCAGCATTTT.